This T cell receptor beta chain appears in the sequencing data of a study of blood T cell repertoires in COVID-19. On the study more broadly: Collection of acute and convalescent COVID-19 samples took place in the United States, Italy and Spain. Sources were T cells, B-cell-depleted T cells, or PBMCs; the material itself was cDNA or gDNA.

Trimming cost V 4 bases and J 1 base, with 11 bases left between them. Germline CDR1 and CDR2: LGHDT and YNNKEL (reference sequence). CDR3 length: 15 amino acids. Under the authors' procedure: Amplification from reference gene primers served as the basis for estimated nucleated cell counts. Measured with immunoSEQ multiplex PCR; TCRdb has only the in-frame clones, and not every one. V and J calls and clone size follow that table, whereas D and trimming were derived from the DNA. The sample lists around 18,000 clones, over 75% occurring once. Seattle patient enrollment occurred during active infection, with longitudinal follow-up thereafter.

This receptor was identified in a man in his 70s with COVID-19, enrolled during active disease. The chain carries TRBV3-1 (or the pseudogene TRBV3-2) and TRBJ1-3; D is possibly TRBD1 (6 bases). The specimen was peripheral blood. The chain's CDR3 is CASSPGTRSGNTIYF. CDR3 coding DNA: TGTGCCAGCAGCCCCGGGACAAGATCTGGAAACACCATATATTTT.